Below are 6 T cell receptor beta chains sequenced from a single sample in a study of blood T cells in healthy people across ages. With a J-beta primer mix and a sample-barcoded 5' primer, a second PCR ran about 7 to 12 cycles. TCRdb called the 5' RACE reads again in MiXCR, with one record for every CDR3 protein. The sample holds hundreds of thousands of distinct CDR3 sequences, around 62% seen once. Sequenced input: blood. Every receptor here comes from a man under 40 in good health.

The chain joins TRBV3-1 to TRBJ2-3; 8 positions match TRBD2. CDR1 and CDR2 from the germline V gene are LGHDT and YNNKEL (reference sequence). The CDR3 runs to 16 residues. V shed 4 bases, J shed 6 bases, and the junction held 12 bases outside the gene matches. The CDR3 DNA follows: TGTGCCAGCAGCCGCCCGTGGAGCGGGGGAGGTGATACGCAGTATTTT. This translates into CASSRPWSGGGDTQYF.

Ten or more counts support this clonotype. The rearrangement uses TRBV20-1 and TRBJ1-6; D is undetermined. The CDR3 totals 15 residues. Trimming pared 2 bases from V and 7 bases from J, leaving 15 bases between. From germline, CDR1 is DFQATT and CDR2 SNEGSKA (reference sequence). Here the CDR3 reads CSARSTATTNSPLHF. The CDR3 bases are TGCAGTGCTAGAAGTACAGCAACCACCAATTCACCCCTCCACTTT.

The V gene is TRBV29-1, the J gene TRBJ2-7, with D possibly being TRBD1 (5 bases). Trimming stripped 4 bases from V and 0 bases from J, with 10 bases between. CDR1 SQVTM and CDR2 ANQGSEA come from the germline V gene. The CDR3 is 13 amino acids. CDR3 coding DNA: TGCAGCGTTGTCACAGGTTCCTCCTACGAGCAGTACTTC. Protein product: CSVVTGSSYEQYF.

This chain joins TRBV10-3 and TRBJ1-2; TRBD1 matches 7 bases. CDR1 and CDR2 (germline): ENHRY, SYGVKD. Trimming at V came to 10 bases and at J to 6 bases, leaving 17 bases not matched to a gene. The CDR3 is made up of 15 amino acids. The DNA for the CDR3 is TGTGCCACCGGGACAGAAACAAGTCTAACTAATGGCTACACCTTC. As protein: CATGTETSLTNGYTF.

Worth noting for this clonotype: This could be a read error, since a much larger clone is one nucleotide away. This chain connects TRBV7-3 to TRBJ2-1; 9 positions match TRBD2. The J call may be faulty, since TRBJ2-7 better matches the DNA end. CDR1 is SGHTA and CDR2 is FQGTGA in the germline V gene. This CDR3 comprises 18 residues. DNA of the CDR3: TGTGCCAGCAGCTTAAAGGCTAGCGGGGTAACCTCCTACAATGAGCAGTACTTC. Translated: CASSLKASGVTSYNEQYF.

This chain links TRBV5-1 with TRBJ2-1, with D tentatively TRBD1 or TRBD2 (6 bases each). Trimming took off 4 bases at V and 4 bases at J, with 15 bases between the two ends. The CDR3 totals 15 residues. Germline loops: CDR1 SGHRS, CDR2 YFSETQ. CDR3 nucleotides: TGCGCCAGCAGCCTAAGGGGGGACGATTACAATGAGCAGTTCTTC. This encodes CASSLRGDDYNEQFF.